This T cell receptor beta chain is from a study of blood T cell repertoires in COVID-19. Overall study: Spain, Italy and the United States supplied samples that represented acute and convalescent COVID-19. The analysed material was cDNA or gDNA that came from T cells, B-cell-depleted T cells, or PBMCs.

Cohorts were assigned according to the clinical history that participants reported. The table came from immunoSEQ multiplex PCR; TCRdb's copy has only in-frame clones and leaves some out. The profile shows around 180,000 clones, about 83% of them singletons. The V gene end was trimmed by 5 bases and the J gene end by 3 bases; junction bases not matched to a gene: 7. Per germline, CDR1 LNHDA and CDR2 SQIVND (reference sequence). CDR3 length: 14 amino acids. This TCR came from a woman aged 30 to 39 who had recovered from COVID-19. Sequencing used PBMCs or T cells enriched from blood (not recorded which). The chain links TRBV19 to TRBJ2-7, with 7 nucleotides matching TRBD2. The CDR3 sequence: CASSPREAFYEQYF. The DNA of the CDR3 is TGTGCCAGTAGTCCTCGGGAGGCCTTCTACGAGCAGTACTTC. Together with reference TRBV19 and TRBJ2-7, the CDR3 gives the full variable domain: DGGITQSPKYLFRKEGQNVTLSCEQNLNHDAMYWYRQDPGQGLRLIYYSQIVNDFQKGDIAEGYSVSREKKESFPLTVTSAQKNPTAFYLCASSPREAFYEQYFGPGTRLTVT.